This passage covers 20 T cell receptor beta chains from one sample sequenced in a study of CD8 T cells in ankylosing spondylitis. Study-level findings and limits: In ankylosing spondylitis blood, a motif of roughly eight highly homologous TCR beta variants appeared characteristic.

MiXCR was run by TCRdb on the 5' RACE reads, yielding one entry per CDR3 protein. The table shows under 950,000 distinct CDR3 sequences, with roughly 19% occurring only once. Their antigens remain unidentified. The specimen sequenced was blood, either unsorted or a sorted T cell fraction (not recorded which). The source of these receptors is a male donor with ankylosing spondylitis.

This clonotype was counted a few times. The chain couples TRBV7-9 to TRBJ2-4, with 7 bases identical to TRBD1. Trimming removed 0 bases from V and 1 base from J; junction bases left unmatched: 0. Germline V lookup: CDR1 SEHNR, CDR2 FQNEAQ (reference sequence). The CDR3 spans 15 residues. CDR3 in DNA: TGTGCCAGCAGCTTAGCGACAGGGGCCAAAAACATTCAGTACTTC. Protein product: CASSLATGAKNIQYF. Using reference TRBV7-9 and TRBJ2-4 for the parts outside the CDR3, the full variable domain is DTGVSQNPRHKITKRGQNVTFRCDPISEHNRLYWYRQTLGQGPEFLTYFQNEAQLEKSRLLSDRFSAERPKGSFSTLEIQRTEQGDSAMYLCASSLATGAKNIQYFGAGTRLSVL.

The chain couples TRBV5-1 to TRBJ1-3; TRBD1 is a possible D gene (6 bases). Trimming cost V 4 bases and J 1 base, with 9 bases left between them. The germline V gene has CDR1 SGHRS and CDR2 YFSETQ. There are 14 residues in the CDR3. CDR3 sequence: CASSQGLSGNTIYF. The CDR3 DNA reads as TGCGCCAGCAGCCAGGGGTTGTCTGGAAACACCATATATTTT. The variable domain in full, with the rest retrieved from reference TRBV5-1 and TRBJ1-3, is KAGVTQTPRYLIKTRGQQVTLSCSPISGHRSVSWYQQTPGQGLQFLFEYFSETQRNKGNFPGRFSGRQFSNSRSEMNVSTLELGDSALYLCASSQGLSGNTIYFGEGSWLTVV.

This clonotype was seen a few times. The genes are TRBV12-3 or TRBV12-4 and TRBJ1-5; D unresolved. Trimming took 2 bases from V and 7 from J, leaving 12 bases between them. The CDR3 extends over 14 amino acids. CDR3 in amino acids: CASSLFVSGQPQHF. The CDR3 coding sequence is TGTGCCAGCAGTTTATTTGTGTCCGGACAGCCCCAGCATTTT.

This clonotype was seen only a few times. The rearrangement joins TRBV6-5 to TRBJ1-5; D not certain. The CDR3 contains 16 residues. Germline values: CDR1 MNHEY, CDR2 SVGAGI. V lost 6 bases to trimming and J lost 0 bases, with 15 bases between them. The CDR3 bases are TGTGCCAGCAGCTTACTCGTTGTAGGTAGCAATCAGCCCCAGCATTTT. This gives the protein CASSLLVVGSNQPQHF.

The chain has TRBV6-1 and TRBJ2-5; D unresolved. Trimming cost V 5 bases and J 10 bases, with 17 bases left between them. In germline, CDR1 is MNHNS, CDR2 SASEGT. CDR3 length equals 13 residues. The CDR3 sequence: CASSRRYNVIQYF. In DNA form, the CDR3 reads TGTGCCAGCAGTCGGCGGTACAATGTGATCCAGTACTTC.

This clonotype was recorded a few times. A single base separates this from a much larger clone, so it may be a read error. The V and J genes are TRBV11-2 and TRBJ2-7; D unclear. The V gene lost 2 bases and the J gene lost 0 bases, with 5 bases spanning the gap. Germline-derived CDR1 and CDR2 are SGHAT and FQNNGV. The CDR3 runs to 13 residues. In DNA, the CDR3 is TGTGCCAGCAGCTTATGGAGCTCCTACGAGCAGTACTTC. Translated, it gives CASSLWSSYEQYF.

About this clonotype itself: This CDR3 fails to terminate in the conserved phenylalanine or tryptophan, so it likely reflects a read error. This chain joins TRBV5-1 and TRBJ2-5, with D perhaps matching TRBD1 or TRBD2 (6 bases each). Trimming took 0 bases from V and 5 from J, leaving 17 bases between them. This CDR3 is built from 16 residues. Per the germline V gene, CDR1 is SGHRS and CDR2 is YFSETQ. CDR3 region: CASSLVAGKGGETQYL. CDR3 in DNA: TGCGCCAGCAGCTTGGTGGCGGGCAAAGGGGGGGAGACCCAGTACCTC.

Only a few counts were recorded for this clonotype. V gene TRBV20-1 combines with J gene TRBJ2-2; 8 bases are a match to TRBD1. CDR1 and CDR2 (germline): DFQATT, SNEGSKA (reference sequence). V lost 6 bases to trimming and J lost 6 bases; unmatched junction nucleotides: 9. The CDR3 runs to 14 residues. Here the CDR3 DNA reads TGCAGTGCAAAGCCAGGGGGCGGAGCCGGGGAGCTGTTTTTT. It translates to CSAKPGGGAGELFF.

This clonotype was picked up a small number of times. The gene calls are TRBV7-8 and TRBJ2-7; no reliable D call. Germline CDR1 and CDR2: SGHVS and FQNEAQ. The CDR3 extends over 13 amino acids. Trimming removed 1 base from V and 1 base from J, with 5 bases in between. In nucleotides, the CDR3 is TGTGCCAGCAGCTTAGAAATTTCCTACGAGCAGTACTTC. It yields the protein CASSLEISYEQYF.

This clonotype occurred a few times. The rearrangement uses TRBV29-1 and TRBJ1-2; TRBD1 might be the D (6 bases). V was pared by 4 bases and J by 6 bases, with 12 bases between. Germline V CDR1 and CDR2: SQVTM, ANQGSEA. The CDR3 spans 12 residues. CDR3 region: CSVGGAENGYTF. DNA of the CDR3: TGCAGCGTTGGGGGGGCAGAAAATGGCTACACCTTC.

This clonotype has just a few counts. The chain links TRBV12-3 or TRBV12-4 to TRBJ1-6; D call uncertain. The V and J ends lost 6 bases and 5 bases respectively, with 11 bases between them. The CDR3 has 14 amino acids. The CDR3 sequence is CASSSPRNNSPLHF. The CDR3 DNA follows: TGTGCCAGCAGCTCACCAAGAAATAATTCACCCCTCCACTTT.

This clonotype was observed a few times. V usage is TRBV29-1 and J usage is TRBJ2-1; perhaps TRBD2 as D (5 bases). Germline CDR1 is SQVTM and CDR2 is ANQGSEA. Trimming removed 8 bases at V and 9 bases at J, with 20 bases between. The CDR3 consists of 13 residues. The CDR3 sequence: CSLRESVTGEQFF. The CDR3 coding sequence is TGCAGCCTTAGGGAGTCGGTTACGGGTGAGCAGTTCTTC.

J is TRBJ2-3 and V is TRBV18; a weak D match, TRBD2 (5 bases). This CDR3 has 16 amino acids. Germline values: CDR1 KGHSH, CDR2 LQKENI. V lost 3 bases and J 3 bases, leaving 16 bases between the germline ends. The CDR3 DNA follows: TGTGCCAGCTCACCTCGCGTGGGAGACGGAACAGATACGCAGTATTTT. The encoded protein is CASSPRVGDGTDTQYF.

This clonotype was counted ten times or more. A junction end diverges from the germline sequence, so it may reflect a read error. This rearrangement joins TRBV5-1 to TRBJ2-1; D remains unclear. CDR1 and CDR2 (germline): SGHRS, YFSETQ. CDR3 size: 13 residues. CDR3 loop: CASSKSSYNEQFF. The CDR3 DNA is TGTGCCAGCAGTAAGAGCTCCTACAATGAGCAGTTCTTC.

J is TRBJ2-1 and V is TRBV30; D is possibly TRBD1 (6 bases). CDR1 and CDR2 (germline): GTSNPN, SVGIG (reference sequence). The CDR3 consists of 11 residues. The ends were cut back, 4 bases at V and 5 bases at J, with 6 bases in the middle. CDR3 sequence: CAWTGDNEQFF. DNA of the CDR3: TGTGCCTGGACAGGGGACAATGAGCAGTTCTTC.

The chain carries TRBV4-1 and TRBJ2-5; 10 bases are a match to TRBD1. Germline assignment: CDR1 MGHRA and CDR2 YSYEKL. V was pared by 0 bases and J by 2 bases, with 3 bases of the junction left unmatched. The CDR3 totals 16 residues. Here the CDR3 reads CASSQEGQGRQETQYF. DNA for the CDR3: TGCGCCAGCAGCCAAGAGGGACAGGGGCGACAAGAGACCCAGTACTTC.

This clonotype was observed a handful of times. The CDR3 loop is CASSLLGTGEGTEAFF. The CDR3 coding sequence is TGTGCCAGCAGTTTGTTGGGGACAGGTGAGGGAACTGAAGCTTTCTTT. V and J are TRBV27 and TRBJ1-1, with 8 positions matching TRBD1. The CDR3 consists of 16 residues. Losses at the gene ends were 3 bases for V and 5 bases for J; bases not matched to a gene: 11. Per germline, CDR1 MNHEY and CDR2 SMNVEV (reference sequence).

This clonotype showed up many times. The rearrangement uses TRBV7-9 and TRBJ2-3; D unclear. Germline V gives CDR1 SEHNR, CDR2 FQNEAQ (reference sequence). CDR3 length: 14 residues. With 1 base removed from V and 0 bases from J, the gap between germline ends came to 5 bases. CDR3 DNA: TGTGCCAGCAGCTTAGTCGACAGCACAGATACGCAGTATTTT. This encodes CASSLVDSTDTQYF.

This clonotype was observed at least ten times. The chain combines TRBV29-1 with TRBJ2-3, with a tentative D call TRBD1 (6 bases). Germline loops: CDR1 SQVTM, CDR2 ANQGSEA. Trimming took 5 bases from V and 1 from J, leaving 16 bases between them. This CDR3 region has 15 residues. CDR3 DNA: TGCAGCGTTTTCGGTGAAGGGGGTCGCACAGATACGCAGTATTTT. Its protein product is CSVFGEGGRTDTQYF.

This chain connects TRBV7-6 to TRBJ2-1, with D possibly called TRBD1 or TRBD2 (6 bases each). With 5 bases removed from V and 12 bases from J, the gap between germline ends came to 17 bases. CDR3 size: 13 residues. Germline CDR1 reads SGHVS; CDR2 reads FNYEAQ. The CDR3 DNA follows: TGTGCCAGCAGCCAAAGGGGCGGAGGGGGGCAGTTCTTC. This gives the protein CASSQRGGGGQFF.